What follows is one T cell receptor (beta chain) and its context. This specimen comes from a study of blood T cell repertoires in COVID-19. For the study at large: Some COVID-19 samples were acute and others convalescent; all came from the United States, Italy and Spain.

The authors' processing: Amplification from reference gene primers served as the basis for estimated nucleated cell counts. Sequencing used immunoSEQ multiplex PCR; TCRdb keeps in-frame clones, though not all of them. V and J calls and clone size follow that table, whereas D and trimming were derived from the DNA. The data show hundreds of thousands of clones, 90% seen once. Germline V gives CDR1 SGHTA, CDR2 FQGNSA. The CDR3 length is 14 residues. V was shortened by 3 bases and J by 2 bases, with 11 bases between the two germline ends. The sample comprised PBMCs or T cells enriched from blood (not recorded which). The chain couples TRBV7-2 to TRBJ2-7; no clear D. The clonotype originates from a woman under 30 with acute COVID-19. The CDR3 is CASSLTLGTYEQYF. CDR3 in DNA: TGTGCCAGCAGCTTGACACTTGGCACCTACGAGCAGTACTTC.